This TCR beta chain originates from a study of cytomegalovirus exposure and HLA in healthy donors. Regarding the study as a whole: Donors were assumed by presence/absence analyses to have roughly uniform sequencing depth. For TCR beta chains, V- and J-gene trimming was later linked to a missense DCLRE1C variant. The study flagged 150 to 200 TCR beta chains as cytomegalovirus-associated.

In regard to this clone: Its matching antigen is unknown.

The germline V gene encodes CDR1 LNHDA and CDR2 SQIVND (reference sequence). The V segment lost 10 bases and the J segment 7 bases; nucleotides outside the gene matches: 7. The CDR3 has 13 amino acids. Researchers ran the PCR with 60 Vbeta and 13 Jbeta primers. Sequenced by immunoSEQ multiplex PCR; TCRdb stores in-frame clones only, minus some. The sample gives 74,000 or so clones, around 63% of which show up once; approximately 2% is in the top ten. The sequence came from a woman aged 25 to 39 in good health and CMV-seronegative. The sequencing input was PBMCs. The V call is TRBV19, the J call TRBJ1-1; 12 bases agree with TRBD1. CDR3 DNA: TGTGCCATCCGGGACAGGGGGCATAGTGAAGCTTTCTTT. It yields the protein CAIRDRGHSEAFF.